Listed below are T cell receptor beta chains from one sample, sequenced in a study of response to subunit inactivated influenza vaccine. TCRdb independently ran MiXCR on the RT-PCR reads; one entry per CDR3 protein. The sample contains about 800,000 distinct CDR3 sequences, 21% of which appear only once. This specimen consisted of PBMCs from blood, obtained around 5 days after vaccination. These receptors were taken from a man between 45 and 60 years old who received an inactivated influenza vaccine. CDR3s include the opening cysteine and the closing phenylalanine or tryptophan.

j_call cdr3_length v_call cdr3_aa
TRBJ2-7 15 TRBV6-2/TRBV6-3 CASSYGYGYSYEQYF
TRBJ2-5 13 TRBV5-1 CASSLVLWETQYF
TRBJ1-2 16 TRBV4-2 CASSQDAPGQNYGYTF
TRBJ2-3 14 TRBV4-3 CASSQESSVDTQYF
TRBJ1-5 15 TRBV12-3/TRBV12-4 CASSLGQGKLQPQHF
TRBJ2-1 17 TRBV12-3/TRBV12-4 CASRGVRDRGTYNEQFF
TRBJ2-3 14 TRBV6-5 CASSYLGRTDTQYF
TRBJ2-3 18 TRBV19 CASSLNPSTDFGTDTQYF
TRBJ1-4 16 TRBV4-3 CASSLQGGATNEKLFF
TRBJ2-1 13 TRBV20-1 CSAKETVDGEEFF
TRBJ1-5 15 TRBV6-5 CASSYHRVGDQPQHF
TRBJ2-1 11 TRBV3-1 CASSQVREQFF
TRBJ1-2 12 TRBV7-2 CASSFKAYGYTF
TRBJ1-2 13 TRBV12-3/TRBV12-4 CASSSMDRGRYTF
TRBJ1-6 14 TRBV12-3/TRBV12-4 CASSLKGAGEPLHF
TRBJ2-5 18 TRBV6-1 CASSEALRGGRAGETQYF
TRBJ2-1 17 TRBV12-3/TRBV12-4 CATSSPRVAVSYNEQFF
TRBJ1-5 15 TRBV7-8 CASSPLSRGNQPQHF
TRBJ1-6 13 TRBV7-2 CASSLGTYSPLHF
TRBJ2-7 15 TRBV29-1 CSVEAQGLAGVGQYF
TRBJ2-7 14 TRBV7-9 CASSGGLVFHEQYF
TRBJ2-5 15 TRBV25-1 CASSEIGGAGETQYF
TRBJ2-5 15 TRBV2 CASSEGVTPSKTQYF
TRBJ1-5 14 TRBV19 CASSITAGNQPQHF
TRBJ2-7 15 TRBV27 CASSLTPVAIYEQYF